The 12 T cell receptor beta chains reported below all come from one sample, sequenced in a study of cytomegalovirus exposure and HLA in healthy donors. Profiled with immunoSEQ multiplex PCR; TCRdb holds only in-frame clones, not every one. The sample has about 330,000 clones; just over 85% are singletons. The sample consisted of PBMCs. The receptors here all came from a woman in her late teens or twenties in good health and CMV-seronegative.

The V gene is TRBV29-1, the J gene TRBJ2-1; 7 positions agree with TRBD2. V was clipped by 7 bases and J by 2 bases; unmatched bases: 5. Germline lookup yields CDR1 SQVTM and CDR2 ANQGSEA. The CDR3 extends over 13 amino acids. In DNA form, the CDR3 reads TGCAGCGGGGAGGGGCAGACCTACAATGAGCAGTTCTTC. It translates to CSGEGQTYNEQFF.

This clone was seen once. The chain uses TRBV7-3 and TRBJ2-1; 9 positions agree with TRBD2. Trimming at V came to 0 bases and at J to 9 bases, leaving 3 bases not matched to a gene. Germline values: CDR1 SGHTA, CDR2 FQGTGA. CDR3 size: 14 residues. CDR3 protein: CASSLTSGRREQFF. CDR3 coding DNA: TGTGCCAGCAGCTTAACTAGCGGGAGACGTGAGCAGTTCTTC.

The chain carries TRBV18 and TRBJ2-3, with D possibly TRBD1 on 5 matching bases. CDR3 length: 13 residues. V was pared by 5 bases and J by 4 bases, with 10 bases between. Germline V gene lookup returns CDR1 KGHSH and CDR2 LQKENI. CDR3 nucleotides: TGTGCCAGCTCAAAGACAGAAGCAGATACGCAGTATTTT. Translation gives CASSKTEADTQYF.

V and J are TRBV7-9 and TRBJ1-1, with D perhaps matching TRBD1 (5 bases). V was trimmed by 2 bases and J by 8 bases, leaving 12 bases between them. Per germline, CDR1 SEHNR and CDR2 FQNEAQ (reference sequence). The CDR3 covers 13 residues. CDR3 protein: CASSLTQGTEAFF. Written as DNA, the CDR3 is TGTGCCAGCAGCTTAACTCAGGGTACCGAAGCTTTCTTT.

V and J are TRBV9 and TRBJ2-1; TRBD1 is a possible D gene (6 bases). The CDR3 has 17 amino acids. The germline gives CDR1 SGDLS, CDR2 YYNGEE. Trimming pared 4 bases from V and 1 base from J, leaving 18 bases between. For the CDR3, the DNA is TGTGCCAGCAGCCCTAATGGGGGCCCCACTTCCTACAATGAGCAGTTCTTC. This gives the protein CASSPNGGPTSYNEQFF.

Comments on this clone: The sample holds other DNA sequences that translate to the same CDR3. The J gene is TRBJ2-7, the V gene TRBV18; 12 bases align to TRBD2. This CDR3 spans 15 amino acids. V trimming: 0 bases; J trimming: 3 bases; junction bases outside the gene matches: 0. The germline V gene encodes CDR1 KGHSH and CDR2 LQKENI. CDR3 nucleotide sequence: TGTGCCAGCTCACCACCGACTAGCGGGAGCTACGAGCAGTACTTC. The encoded protein is CASSPPTSGSYEQYF.

The chain uses TRBV6-1 and TRBJ2-3, with 7 bases fitting TRBD1. V was clipped by 2 bases and J by 3 bases; unmatched bases: 5. The CDR3 has 15 amino acids. Germline-derived CDR1 and CDR2 are MNHNS and SASEGT. The CDR3 spells CASSELGQWTDTQYF. The CDR3 DNA reads as TGTGCCAGCAGTGAATTGGGACAGTGGACAGATACGCAGTATTTT.

The V gene is TRBV29-1, the J gene TRBJ2-7, with D unclear. The V end was cut by 1 base, the J end by 1 base, with 8 bases between. Germline loops: CDR1 SQVTM, CDR2 ANQGSEA. The CDR3 consists of 13 residues. The CDR3 nucleotides read TGCAGCGTTGAAGGTGTTAGTTCCTACGAGCAGTACTTC. It is translated as CSVEGVSSYEQYF.

V and J are TRBV6-5 and TRBJ2-7; possibly TRBD1 for D (5 bases). The CDR3 runs to 15 residues. The ends were cut back, 7 bases at V and 6 bases at J, with 22 bases in the middle. From germline, CDR1 is MNHEY and CDR2 SVGAGI. CDR3 coding DNA: TGTGCCAGCACCGGCGGTTCAGGGATAGGCTCCGAGCAGTACTTC. Its translation is CASTGGSGIGSEQYF.

J is TRBJ2-1 and V is TRBV4-3; the D is unclear. V was pared by 4 bases and J by 6 bases, with 10 bases between. The germline V gene has CDR1 LGHNA and CDR2 YSLEER. The CDR3 spans 13 residues. The DNA for the CDR3 is TGCGCCAGCAGCCCCGGAGCGAGCAATGAGCAGTTCTTC. This gives the protein CASSPGASNEQFF.

The chain links TRBV9 to TRBJ2-2; D gene unclear. The CDR3 runs to 16 residues. The V gene lost 0 bases and the J gene lost 6 bases, with 15 bases spanning the gap. The V gene's germline CDR1 is SGDLS and CDR2 YYNGEE. The CDR3 DNA is TGTGCCAGCAGCGTAGAAATAACACTCAGCGCCGGGGAGCTGTTTTTT. Protein: CASSVEITLSAGELFF.

The genes are TRBV7-2 and TRBJ1-4, with TRBD1 matching 8 bases. Trimming removed 4 bases from V and 4 bases from J; junction bases left unmatched: 8. This CDR3 is built from 16 residues. Germline CDR1 reads SGHTA; CDR2 reads FQGNSA. CDR3 region: CASSSIGQGFNEKLFF. CDR3 bases: TGTGCCAGCAGCTCTATCGGACAGGGATTTAATGAAAAACTGTTTTTT.